The sequence of this TCR beta chain was determined in a study of cytomegalovirus exposure and HLA in healthy donors. With 5 bases clipped from V and 4 bases from J, the junction kept 3 bases outside the gene matches. Germline CDR1 SGHNT, CDR2 YENEEA. There are 15 residues in the CDR3. Healthy bone marrow donors supplied every sample. In the PCR, 60 Vbeta and 13 Jbeta primers were used. Measured with immunoSEQ multiplex PCR; TCRdb has only the in-frame clones, and not every one. The data show about 140,000 clones, 65% to 70% seen once. The clonotype was recovered from a man aged 25 to 40 in good health and CMV-seropositive. J is TRBJ2-1 and V is TRBV11-3; 12 bases are a match to TRBD2. The sample comprised PBMCs. The CDR3 nucleotides read TGTGCCAGCAGCGACCTAGCGGGAGGGTACAATGAGCAGTTCTTC. Its protein is CASSDLAGGYNEQFF.